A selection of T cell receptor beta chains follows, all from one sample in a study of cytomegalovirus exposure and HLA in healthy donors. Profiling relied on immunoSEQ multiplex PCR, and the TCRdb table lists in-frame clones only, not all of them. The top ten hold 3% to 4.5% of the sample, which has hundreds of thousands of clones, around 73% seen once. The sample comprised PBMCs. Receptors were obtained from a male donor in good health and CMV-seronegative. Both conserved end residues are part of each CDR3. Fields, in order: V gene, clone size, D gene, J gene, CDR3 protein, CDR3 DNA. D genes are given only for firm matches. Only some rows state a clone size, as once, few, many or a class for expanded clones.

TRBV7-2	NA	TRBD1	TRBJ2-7	CASSRDRGLWEQYF	TGTGCCAGCAGCCGGGACAGGGGCCTGTGGGAGCAGTACTTC
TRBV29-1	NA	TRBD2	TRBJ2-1	CSVKTSGTYNEQFF	TGCAGCGTTAAGACTAGCGGGACGTACAATGAGCAGTTCTTC
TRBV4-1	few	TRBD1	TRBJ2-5	CASSQVQGEETQYF	TGCGCCAGCAGCCAGGTACAGGGGGAAGAGACCCAGTACTTC
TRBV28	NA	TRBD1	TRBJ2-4	CASSFRQGAKNIQYF	TGTGCCAGCAGTTTCCGACAGGGAGCTAAAAACATTCAGTACTTC
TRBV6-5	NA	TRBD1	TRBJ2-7	CASRPTGIYEQYF	TGTGCCAGCAGGCCGACAGGGATCTACGAGCAGTACTTC
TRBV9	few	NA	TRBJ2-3	CASSVRDSQWDTQYF	TGTGCCAGCAGCGTCCGGGACTCCCAATGGGATACGCAGTATTTT
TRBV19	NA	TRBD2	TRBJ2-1	CASSIYSGGSSYNEQFF	TGTGCCAGTAGTATATATAGCGGGGGGAGCTCCTACAATGAGCAGTTCTTC
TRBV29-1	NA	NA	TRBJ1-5	CSVEMGRDQPQHF	TGCAGCGTTGAAATGGGGCGAGATCAGCCCCAGCATTTT
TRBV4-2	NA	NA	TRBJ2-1	CASSQPTRTLMFF	TGTGCCAGCAGCCAGCCCACTAGGACCCTGATGTTCTTC
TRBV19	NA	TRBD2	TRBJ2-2	CASSPRLARRTGELFF	TGTGCCAGTAGTCCCCGACTAGCGAGAAGGACCGGGGAGCTGTTTTTT
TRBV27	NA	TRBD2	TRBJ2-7	CASSLVPTSGSVGEQYF	TGTGCCAGCAGTTTAGTCCCGACTAGCGGGAGCGTCGGAGAGCAGTACTTC
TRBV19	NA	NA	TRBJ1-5	CASSIDDTGRGPQHF	TGTGCCAGTAGTATAGATGATACAGGTAGAGGCCCCCAGCATTTT
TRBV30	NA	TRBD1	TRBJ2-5	CAWSVWDRVPETQYF	TGTGCCTGGAGTGTTTGGGACAGGGTCCCCGAGACCCAGTACTTC
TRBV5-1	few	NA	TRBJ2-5	CASSPGLFQETQYF	TGCGCCAGCAGCCCGGGACTGTTTCAAGAGACCCAGTACTTC
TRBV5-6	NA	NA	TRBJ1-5	CASSLGTKGDPQHF	TGTGCCAGCAGCTTGGGGACCAAGGGGGACCCCCAGCATTTT
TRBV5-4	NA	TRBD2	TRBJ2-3	CASSLAGYTDTQYF	TGTGCCAGCAGCTTAGCGGGGTACACAGATACGCAGTATTTT
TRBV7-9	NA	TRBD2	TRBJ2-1	CASSSPGLAGVNNEQFF	TGTGCCAGCAGCTCGCCTGGACTAGCGGGAGTCAACAATGAGCAGTTCTTC
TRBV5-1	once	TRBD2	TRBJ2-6	CASSSGAGGNSGANVLTF	TGCGCCAGCAGCTCGGGTGCGGGAGGCAACTCTGGGGCCAACGTCCTGACTTTC
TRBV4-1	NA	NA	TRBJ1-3	CASSQEAVPGNTIYF	TGCGCCAGCAGCCAAGAGGCGGTCCCAGGAAACACCATATATTTT
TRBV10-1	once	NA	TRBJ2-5	CASSEGLAQETQYF	TGCGCCAGCAGTGAGGGGCTAGCCCAAGAGACCCAGTACTTC
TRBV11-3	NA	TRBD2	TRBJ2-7	CASSFTSGSHEQYF	TGTGCCAGCAGCTTCACTAGCGGGAGCCACGAGCAGTACTTC
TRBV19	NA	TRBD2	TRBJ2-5	CASSIRATSGRAPRYQETQYF	TGTGCCAGTAGTATCCGGGCTACTAGCGGGAGGGCTCCGAGGTACCAAGAGACCCAGTACTTC
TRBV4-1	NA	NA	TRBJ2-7	CASSPRGTYEQYF	TGCGCCAGCAGCCCAAGAGGGACCTACGAGCAGTACTTC
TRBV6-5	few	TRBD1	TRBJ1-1	CATQGQGPGAEAFF	TGTGCCACCCAGGGACAGGGGCCAGGGGCTGAAGCTTTCTTT
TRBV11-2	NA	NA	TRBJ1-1	CASSLVPGGITEAFF	TGTGCCAGCAGCTTAGTTCCGGGCGGGATCACTGAAGCTTTCTTT
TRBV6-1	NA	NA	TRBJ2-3	CASSGPGDPSTDTQYF	TGTGCCAGCAGTGGACCAGGGGACCCTAGCACAGATACGCAGTATTTT
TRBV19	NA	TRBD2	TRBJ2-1	CASSIEREAYNEQFF	TGTGCCAGTAGTATCGAACGGGAGGCCTACAATGAGCAGTTCTTC
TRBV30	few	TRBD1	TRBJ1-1	CAWSTGVYTEAFF	TGTGCCTGGAGTACAGGGGTCTACACTGAAGCTTTCTTT
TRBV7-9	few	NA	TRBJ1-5	CASSYRGNQPQHF	TGTGCCAGCAGCTACAGGGGCAATCAGCCCCAGCATTTT
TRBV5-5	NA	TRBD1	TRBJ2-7	CASTALPGQGWSEQYF	TGTGCCAGCACCGCCCTGCCGGGACAGGGATGGTCCGAGCAGTACTTC
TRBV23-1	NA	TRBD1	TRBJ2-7	CASSQSTGSRDRDSYEQYF	TGCGCCAGCAGTCAATCGACCGGGAGCCGGGACAGGGACTCCTACGAGCAGTACTTC
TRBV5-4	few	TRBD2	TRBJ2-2	CASSQVSKTSGNAGELFF	TGTGCCAGCAGCCAAGTTTCTAAGACTAGCGGGAATGCCGGGGAGCTGTTTTTT
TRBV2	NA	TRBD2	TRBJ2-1	CASSRLAEAYNEQFF	TGTGCCAGCAGCCGACTAGCGGAAGCCTACAATGAGCAGTTCTTC
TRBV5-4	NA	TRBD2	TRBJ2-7	CASMRTSGSGYEQYF	TGTGCCAGCATGAGGACTAGCGGGAGTGGCTACGAGCAGTACTTC
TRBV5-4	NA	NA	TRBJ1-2	CASTSGGRGRGYTF	TGTGCCAGCACCTCGGGAGGCAGGGGACGTGGCTACACCTTC
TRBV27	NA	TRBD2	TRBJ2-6	CASSKRSGSGGANVLTF	TGTGCCAGCAGTAAGCGTAGCGGGAGTGGTGGGGCCAACGTCCTGACTTTC
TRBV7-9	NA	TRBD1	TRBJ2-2	CASSLEHRGPTGELFF	TGTGCCAGCAGCTTAGAGCACAGGGGTCCGACCGGGGAGCTGTTTTTT
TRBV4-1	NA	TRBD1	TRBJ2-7	CASSQDQDRVSSHEQYF	TGCGCCAGCAGCCAAGATCAGGACAGGGTTAGTTCCCACGAGCAGTACTTC
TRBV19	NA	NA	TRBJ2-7	CASSIAAGSSYEQYF	TGTGCCAGTAGTATAGCGGCGGGAAGCTCCTACGAGCAGTACTTC
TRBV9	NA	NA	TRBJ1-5	CASSVGPGTNQPQHF	TGTGCCAGCAGCGTAGGCCCAGGCACCAATCAGCCCCAGCATTTT
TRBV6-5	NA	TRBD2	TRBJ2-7	CASSYLGTSGSSEQYF	TGTGCCAGCAGTTACCTCGGGACTAGCGGGAGCAGCGAGCAGTACTTC
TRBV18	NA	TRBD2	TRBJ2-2	CASSPSLLGLAANTGELFF	TGTGCCAGCTCACCATCTCTCCTCGGACTAGCCGCTAACACCGGGGAGCTGTTTTTT
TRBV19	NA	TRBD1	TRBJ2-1	CASNNRGDEQFF	TGTGCCAGTAATAACAGGGGGGATGAGCAGTTCTTC
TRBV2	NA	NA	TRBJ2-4	CASSANSPIKNIQYF	TGTGCCAGCAGTGCTAACTCACCCATCAAAAACATTCAGTACTTC
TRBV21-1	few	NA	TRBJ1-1	CAFKWQGGFGTEAFF	TGTGCCTTTAAATGGCAGGGGGGCTTCGGCACTGAAGCTTTCTTT
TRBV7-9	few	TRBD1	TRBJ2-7	CASSPPGTGRVEQYF	TGTGCCAGCAGCCCGCCCGGGACAGGGCGTGTCGAGCAGTACTTC
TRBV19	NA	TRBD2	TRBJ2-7	CASSTLAGATEEQYF	TGTGCCAGTAGTACCTTAGCGGGAGCCACGGAAGAGCAGTACTTC
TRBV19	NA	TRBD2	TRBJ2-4	CASSIIAGVENIQYF	TGTGCCAGTAGTATTATAGCGGGAGTCGAAAACATTCAGTACTTC
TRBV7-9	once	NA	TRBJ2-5	CSSSLARQGMETQYF	TGTTCCAGCAGCTTAGCGCGGCAGGGTATGGAGACCCAGTACTTC
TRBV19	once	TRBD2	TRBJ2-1	CATKASGDNEQFF	TGTGCCACCAAGGCTAGCGGGGACAATGAGCAGTTCTTC
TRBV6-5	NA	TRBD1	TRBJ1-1	CAIAPWTGRITEAFF	TGTGCCATCGCACCCTGGACAGGGAGGATCACTGAAGCTTTCTTT
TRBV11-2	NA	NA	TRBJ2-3	CASSLDRTQYF	TGTGCCAGCAGCTTAGACCGGACGCAGTATTTT
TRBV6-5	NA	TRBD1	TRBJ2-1	CASRSPGQDYNEQFF	TGTGCCAGCAGGTCTCCGGGACAGGACTACAATGAGCAGTTCTTC